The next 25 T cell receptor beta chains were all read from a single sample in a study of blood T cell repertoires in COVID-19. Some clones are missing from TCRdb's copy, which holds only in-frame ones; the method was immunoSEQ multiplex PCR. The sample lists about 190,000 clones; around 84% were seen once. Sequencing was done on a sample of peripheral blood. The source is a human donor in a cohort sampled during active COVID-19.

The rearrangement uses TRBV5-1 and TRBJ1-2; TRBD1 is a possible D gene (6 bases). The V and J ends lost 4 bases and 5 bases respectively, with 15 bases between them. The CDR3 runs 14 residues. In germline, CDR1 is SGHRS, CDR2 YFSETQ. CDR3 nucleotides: TGCGCCAGCAGCCTACAGACAGGCCGGTATGGCTACACCTTC. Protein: CASSLQTGRYGYTF. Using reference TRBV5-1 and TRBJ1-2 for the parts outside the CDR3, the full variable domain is KAGVTQTPRYLIKTRGQQVTLSCSPISGHRSVSWYQQTPGQGLQFLFEYFSETQRNKGNFPGRFSGRQFSNSRSEMNVSTLELGDSALYLCASSLQTGRYGYTFGSGTRLTVV.

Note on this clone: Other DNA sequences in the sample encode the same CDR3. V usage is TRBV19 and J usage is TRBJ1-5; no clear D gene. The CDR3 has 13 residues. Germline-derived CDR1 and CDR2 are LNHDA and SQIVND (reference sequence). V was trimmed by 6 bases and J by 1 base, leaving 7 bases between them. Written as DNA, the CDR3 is TGTGCCAGTAGCTCGAGGAGCAATCAGCCCCAGCATTTT. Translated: CASSSRSNQPQHF.

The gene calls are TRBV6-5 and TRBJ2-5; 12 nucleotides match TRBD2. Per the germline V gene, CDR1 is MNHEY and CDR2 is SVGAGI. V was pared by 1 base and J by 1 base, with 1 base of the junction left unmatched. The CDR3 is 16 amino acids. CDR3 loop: CASSYLGLAGQETQYF. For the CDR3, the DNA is TGTGCCAGCAGTTACTTGGGACTAGCGGGCCAAGAGACCCAGTACTTC.

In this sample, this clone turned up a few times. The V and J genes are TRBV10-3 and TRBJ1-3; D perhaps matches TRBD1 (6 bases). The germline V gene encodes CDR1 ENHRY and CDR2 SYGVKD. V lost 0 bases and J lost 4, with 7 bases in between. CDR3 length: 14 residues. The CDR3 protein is CAISESDRGNTIYF. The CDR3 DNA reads TGTGCCATCAGTGAGTCGGACAGAGGAAACACCATATATTTT.

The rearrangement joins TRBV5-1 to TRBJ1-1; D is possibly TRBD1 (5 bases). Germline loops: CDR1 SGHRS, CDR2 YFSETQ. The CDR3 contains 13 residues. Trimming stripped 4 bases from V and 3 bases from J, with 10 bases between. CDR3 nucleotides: TGCGCCAGCAGCCGACCCAGGGACACTGAAGCTTTCTTT. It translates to CASSRPRDTEAFF.

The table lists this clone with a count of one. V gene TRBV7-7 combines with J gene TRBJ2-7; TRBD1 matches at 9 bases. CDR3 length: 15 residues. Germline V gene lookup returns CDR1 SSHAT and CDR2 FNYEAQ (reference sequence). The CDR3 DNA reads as TGTGCTAGCAGCTTCGACAGGGGGGTTACCTACGAGCAGTACGTC. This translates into CASSFDRGVTYEQYV.

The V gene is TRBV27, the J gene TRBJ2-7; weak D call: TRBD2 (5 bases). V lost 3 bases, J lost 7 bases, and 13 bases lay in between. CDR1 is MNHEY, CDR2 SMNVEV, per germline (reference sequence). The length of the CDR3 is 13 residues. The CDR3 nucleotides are TGTGCCAGCAGTTTCGGGATATTGGCTGAGCAGTACTTC. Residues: CASSFGILAEQYF.

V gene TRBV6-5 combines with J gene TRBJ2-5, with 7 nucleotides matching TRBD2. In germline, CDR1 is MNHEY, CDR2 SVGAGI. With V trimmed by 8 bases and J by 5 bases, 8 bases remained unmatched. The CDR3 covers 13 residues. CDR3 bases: TGTGCCAGCGGATTAGCGGGTGGTGAGACCCAGTACTTC. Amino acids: CASGLAGGETQYF.

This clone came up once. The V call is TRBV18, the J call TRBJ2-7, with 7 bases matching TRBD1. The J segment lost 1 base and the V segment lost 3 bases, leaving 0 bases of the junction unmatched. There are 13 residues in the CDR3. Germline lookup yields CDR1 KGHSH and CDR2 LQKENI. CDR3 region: CASSPGQSYEQYV. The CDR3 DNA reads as TGTGCCAGCTCACCGGGACAGTCCTACGAGCAGTACGTC.

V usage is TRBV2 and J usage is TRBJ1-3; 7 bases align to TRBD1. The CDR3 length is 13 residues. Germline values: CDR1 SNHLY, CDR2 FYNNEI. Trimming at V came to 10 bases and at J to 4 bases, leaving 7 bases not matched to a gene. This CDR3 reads CATNRGNGNTIYF. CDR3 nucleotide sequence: TGTGCCACAAACAGGGGAAACGGAAACACCATATATTTT.

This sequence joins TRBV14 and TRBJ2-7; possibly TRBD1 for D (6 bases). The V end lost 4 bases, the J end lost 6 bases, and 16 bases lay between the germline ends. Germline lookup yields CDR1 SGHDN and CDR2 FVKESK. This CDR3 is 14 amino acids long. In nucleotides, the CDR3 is TGTGCCAGCAGCCGGGACACCCAATTTAGCGAGCAGTACGTC. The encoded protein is CASSRDTQFSEQYV.

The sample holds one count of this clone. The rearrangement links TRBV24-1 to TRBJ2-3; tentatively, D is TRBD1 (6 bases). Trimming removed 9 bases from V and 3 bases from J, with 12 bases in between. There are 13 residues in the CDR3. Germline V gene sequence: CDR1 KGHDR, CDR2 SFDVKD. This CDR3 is CATAGDGTDTQYF. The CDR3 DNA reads TGTGCCACCGCAGGGGATGGGACAGATACGCAGTATTTT.

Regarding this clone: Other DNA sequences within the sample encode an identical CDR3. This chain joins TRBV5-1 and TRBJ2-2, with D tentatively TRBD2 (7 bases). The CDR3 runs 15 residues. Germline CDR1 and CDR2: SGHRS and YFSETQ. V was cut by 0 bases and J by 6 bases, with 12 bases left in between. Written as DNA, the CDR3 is TGCGCCAGCAGCTTGGACGGGGGGCCTGCCGGGGAGCTGTTTTTT. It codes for CASSLDGGPAGELFF.

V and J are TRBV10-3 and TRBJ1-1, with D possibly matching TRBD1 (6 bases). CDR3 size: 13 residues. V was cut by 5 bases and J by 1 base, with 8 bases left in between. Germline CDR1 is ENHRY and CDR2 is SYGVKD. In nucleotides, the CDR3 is TGTGCCATCAGTAACAGGGAGAACACTGAAGCTTTCTTT. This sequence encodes CAISNRENTEAFF.

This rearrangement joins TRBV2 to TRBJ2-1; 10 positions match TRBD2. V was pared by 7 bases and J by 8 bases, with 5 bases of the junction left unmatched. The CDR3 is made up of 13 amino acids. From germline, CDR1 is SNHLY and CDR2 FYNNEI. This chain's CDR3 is CASKPSGSYEQFF. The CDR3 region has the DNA TGTGCCAGCAAACCTAGCGGGAGTTATGAGCAGTTCTTC.

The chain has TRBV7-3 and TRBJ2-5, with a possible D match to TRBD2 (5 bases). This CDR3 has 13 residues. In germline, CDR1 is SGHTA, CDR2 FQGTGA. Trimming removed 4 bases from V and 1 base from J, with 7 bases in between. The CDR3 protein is CASSSGFQETQYF. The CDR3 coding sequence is TGTGCCAGCAGCTCGGGATTCCAAGAGACCCAGTACTTC.

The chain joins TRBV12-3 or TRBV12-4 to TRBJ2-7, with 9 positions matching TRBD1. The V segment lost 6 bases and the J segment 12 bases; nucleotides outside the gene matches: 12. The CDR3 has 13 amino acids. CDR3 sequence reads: CASSLRGGTGTYF. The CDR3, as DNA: TGTGCCAGCAGCCTTAGGGGGGGGACAGGGACGTACTTC.

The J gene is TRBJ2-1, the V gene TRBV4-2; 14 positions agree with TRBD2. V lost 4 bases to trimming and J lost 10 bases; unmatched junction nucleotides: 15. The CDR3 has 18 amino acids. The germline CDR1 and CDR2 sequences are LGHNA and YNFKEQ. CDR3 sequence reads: CASSLGTSGSGTIREQFF. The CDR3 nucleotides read TGTGCCAGCAGCCTCGGGACTAGCGGGAGCGGGACTATTCGAGAGCAGTTCTTC.

CDR3 bases: TGTGCCAGCCAATCTGACAGGGCCAATGAGCAGTTCTTC. It encodes CASQSDRANEQFF. This chain uses TRBV18 with TRBJ2-1; TRBD1 aligns across 7 bases. Trimming at V came to 8 bases and at J to 6 bases, leaving 7 bases not matched to a gene. CDR1 is KGHSH, CDR2 LQKENI, per germline. The CDR3 totals 13 residues.

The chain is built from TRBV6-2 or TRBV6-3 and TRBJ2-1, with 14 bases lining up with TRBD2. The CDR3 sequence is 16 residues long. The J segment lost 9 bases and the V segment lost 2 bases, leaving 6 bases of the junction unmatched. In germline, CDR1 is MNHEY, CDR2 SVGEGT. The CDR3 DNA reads TGTGCCAGCAGTTACGATAGGACTAGCGGGGGGATTGAGCAGTTCTTC. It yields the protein CASSYDRTSGGIEQFF.

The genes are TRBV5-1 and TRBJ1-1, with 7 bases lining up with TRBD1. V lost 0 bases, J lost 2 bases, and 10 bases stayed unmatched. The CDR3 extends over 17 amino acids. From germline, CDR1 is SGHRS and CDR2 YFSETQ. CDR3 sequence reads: CASSLAILTGINTEAFF. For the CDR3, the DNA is TGCGCCAGCAGCTTGGCCATTTTGACAGGGATTAACACTGAAGCTTTCTTT. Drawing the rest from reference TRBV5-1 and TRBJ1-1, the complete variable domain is KAGVTQTPRYLIKTRGQQVTLSCSPISGHRSVSWYQQTPGQGLQFLFEYFSETQRNKGNFPGRFSGRQFSNSRSEMNVSTLELGDSALYLCASSLAILTGINTEAFFGQGTRLTVV.

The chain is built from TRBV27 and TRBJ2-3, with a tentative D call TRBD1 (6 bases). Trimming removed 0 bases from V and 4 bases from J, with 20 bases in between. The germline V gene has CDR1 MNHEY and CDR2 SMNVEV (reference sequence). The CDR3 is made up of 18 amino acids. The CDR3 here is CASSLSGALRTPPDTQYF. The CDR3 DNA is TGTGCCAGCAGTTTATCGGGGGCCCTCCGGACCCCCCCAGATACGCAGTATTTT.

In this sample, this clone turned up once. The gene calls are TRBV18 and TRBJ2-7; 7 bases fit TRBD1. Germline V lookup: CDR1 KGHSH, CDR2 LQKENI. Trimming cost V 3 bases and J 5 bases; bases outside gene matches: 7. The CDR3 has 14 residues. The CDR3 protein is CASSPDRVIHEQYF. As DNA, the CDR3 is TGTGCCAGCTCACCCGACAGGGTGATCCACGAGCAGTACTTC.

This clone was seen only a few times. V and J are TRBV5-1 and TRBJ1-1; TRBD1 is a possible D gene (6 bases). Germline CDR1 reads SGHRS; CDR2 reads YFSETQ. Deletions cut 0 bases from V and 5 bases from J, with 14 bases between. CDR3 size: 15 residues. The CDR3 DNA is TGCGCCAGCAGCTTGGAAAACAGGGCTCGGACTGAAGCTTTCTTT. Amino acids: CASSLENRARTEAFF.

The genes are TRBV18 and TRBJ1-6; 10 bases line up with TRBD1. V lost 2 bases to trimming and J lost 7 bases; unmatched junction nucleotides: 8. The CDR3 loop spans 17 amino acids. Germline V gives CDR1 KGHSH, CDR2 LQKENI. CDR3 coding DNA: TGTGCCAGCTCACCAAATGCTGGGGGACAGGGGAATTCACCCCTCCACTTT. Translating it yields CASSPNAGGQGNSPLHF.